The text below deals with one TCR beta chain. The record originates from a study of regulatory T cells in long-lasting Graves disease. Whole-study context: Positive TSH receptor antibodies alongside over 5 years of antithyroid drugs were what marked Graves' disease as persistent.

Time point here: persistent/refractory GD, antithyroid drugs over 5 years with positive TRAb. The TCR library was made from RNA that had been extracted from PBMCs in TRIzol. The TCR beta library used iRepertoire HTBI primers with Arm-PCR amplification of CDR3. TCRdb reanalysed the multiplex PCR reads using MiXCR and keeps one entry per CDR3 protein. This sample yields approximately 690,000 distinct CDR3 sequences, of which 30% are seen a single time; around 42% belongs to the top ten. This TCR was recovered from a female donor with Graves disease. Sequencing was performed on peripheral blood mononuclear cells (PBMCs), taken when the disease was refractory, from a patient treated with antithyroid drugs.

DNA for the CDR3: TGTGCCAGCAGCCCCGCCGGGACAGGCGGAGGCTACACCTTC. Translation: CASSPAGTGGGYTF. The chain uses TRBV7-3 and TRBJ1-2; TRBD1 aligns across 8 bases. CDR1 is SGHTA and CDR2 is FQGTGA in the germline V gene. Trimming took 5 bases from V and 8 from J; bases not matched to a gene: 10. CDR3 length: 14 amino acids.